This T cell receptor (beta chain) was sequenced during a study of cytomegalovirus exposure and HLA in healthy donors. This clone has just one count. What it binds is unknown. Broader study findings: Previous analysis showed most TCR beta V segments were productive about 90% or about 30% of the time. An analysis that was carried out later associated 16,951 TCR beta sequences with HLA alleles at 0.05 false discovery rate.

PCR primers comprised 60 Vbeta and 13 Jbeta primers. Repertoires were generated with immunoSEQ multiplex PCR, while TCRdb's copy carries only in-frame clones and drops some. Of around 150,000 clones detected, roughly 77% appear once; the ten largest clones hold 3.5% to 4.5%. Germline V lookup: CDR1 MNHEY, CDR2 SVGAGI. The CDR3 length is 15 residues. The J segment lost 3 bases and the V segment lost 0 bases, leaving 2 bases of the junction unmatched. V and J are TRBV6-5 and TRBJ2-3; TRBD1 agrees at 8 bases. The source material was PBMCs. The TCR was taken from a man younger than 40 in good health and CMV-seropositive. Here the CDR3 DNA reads TGTGCCAGCAGTTACTCGACAGGGGCGACAGATACGCAGTATTTT. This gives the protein CASSYSTGATDTQYF.